Listed below are T cell receptor beta chains from one sample, sequenced in a study of radiotherapy plus CTLA-4 blockade in lung cancer. Profiled with immunoSEQ multiplex PCR; TCRdb holds only in-frame clones, not every one. This table holds over 100,000 clones, 80% to 90% found once. The input for sequencing was peripheral blood, taken from a patient treated with radiotherapy plus ipilimumab. These receptors were collected from a human donor with non-small cell lung cancer that progressed on radiotherapy plus ipilimumab. The CDR3 runs from the conserved cysteine through the conserved F or W. Each record gives: V gene, clone size, J gene, D gene, CDR3 DNA, CDR3 protein. D genes are given only for firm matches. Where a row states a size, it is once, few, many or the class of an expanded clone; other rows omit it.

v_gene: TRBV9
abundance: -
j_gene: TRBJ1-3
d_gene: -
CDR3nt: TGTGCCAGCAGCGTAGCCGACCGGTCGGTCTCCGGAAACACCATATATTTT
CDR3aa: CASSVADRSVSGNTIYF

v_gene: TRBV6-5
abundance: -
j_gene: TRBJ1-2
d_gene: -
CDR3nt: TGTGCCAGCAGTCCTCAGGGAAACTATGGCTACACCTTC
CDR3aa: CASSPQGNYGYTF

v_gene: TRBV5-4
abundance: -
j_gene: TRBJ2-2
d_gene: TRBD2
CDR3nt: TGTGCCAGCTCCCGGACTAGCGGGTCGAACACCGGGGAGCTGTTTTTT
CDR3aa: CASSRTSGSNTGELFF

v_gene: TRBV10-3
abundance: -
j_gene: TRBJ1-1
d_gene: TRBD1
CDR3nt: TGTGCCATCAATGGACAGGGGAGCGCTGAAGCTTTCTTT
CDR3aa: CAINGQGSAEAFF

v_gene: TRBV2
abundance: once
j_gene: TRBJ2-2
d_gene: -
CDR3nt: TGTGCCAGCAGTGTCGAGCGCTACGCCGGGGAGCTGTTTTTT
CDR3aa: CASSVERYAGELFF

v_gene: TRBV7-2
abundance: -
j_gene: TRBJ2-1
d_gene: -
CDR3nt: TGTGCCAGCAGCTTAAATGGCGGGATTTACAATGAGCAGTTCTTC
CDR3aa: CASSLNGGIYNEQFF

v_gene: TRBV6-6
abundance: -
j_gene: TRBJ2-2
d_gene: -
CDR3nt: TGTGCCAGCAGGCCACGGGGCCCGGGGACCGGGGAGCTGTTTTTT
CDR3aa: CASRPRGPGTGELFF

v_gene: TRBV15
abundance: -
j_gene: TRBJ2-1
d_gene: -
CDR3nt: TGTGCCACCAGCAGAGCCCAGACGGCCTTCCGCGTTGAGCAGTTCTTC
CDR3aa: CATSRAQTAFRVEQFF

v_gene: TRBV6-1
abundance: -
j_gene: TRBJ2-7
d_gene: -
CDR3nt: TGTGCCAGCAGTGAAGTTGTGGGGCCCTACGAGCAGTACTTC
CDR3aa: CASSEVVGPYEQYF

v_gene: TRBV12-5
abundance: few
j_gene: TRBJ2-7
d_gene: -
CDR3nt: TGTGCTAGTGGTAGAGACACCTCCTACGAGCAGTACTTC
CDR3aa: CASGRDTSYEQYF

v_gene: TRBV4-2
abundance: -
j_gene: TRBJ2-7
d_gene: -
CDR3nt: TGTGCCAGCAGCCAAGATTCGGGTGTCCCCTACGAGCAGTACTTC
CDR3aa: CASSQDSGVPYEQYF

v_gene: TRBV9
abundance: once
j_gene: TRBJ2-3
d_gene: TRBD2
CDR3nt: TGTGCCAGCAGCGTTAGCGGGGGGGGAGATACGCAGTATTTT
CDR3aa: CASSVSGGGDTQYF

v_gene: TRBV18
abundance: -
j_gene: TRBJ2-5
d_gene: TRBD2
CDR3nt: TGTGCCAGCTCACCACCATGGGGGGGGACGAAAGAGACCCAGTACTTC
CDR3aa: CASSPPWGGTKETQYF

v_gene: TRBV5-1
abundance: -
j_gene: TRBJ2-7
d_gene: TRBD2
CDR3nt: TGCGCCAGCAGCTTGACGGGGGAGGGCCTCGAGCAGTACTTC
CDR3aa: CASSLTGEGLEQYF

v_gene: TRBV6-6
abundance: -
j_gene: TRBJ1-4
d_gene: -
CDR3nt: TGTGCCAGCAGTTACCGGGCAACTAATGAAAAACTGTTTTTT
CDR3aa: CASSYRATNEKLFF

v_gene: TRBV30
abundance: once
j_gene: TRBJ1-3
d_gene: -
CDR3nt: TGTGCCTGGAAGGAGGGATCTGGAAACACCATATATTTT
CDR3aa: CAWKEGSGNTIYF

v_gene: TRBV2
abundance: -
j_gene: TRBJ2-7
d_gene: TRBD2
CDR3nt: TGTGCCAGCAGGGGGCTAGCGGGAGGGAAAAACGAGCAGTACTTC
CDR3aa: CASRGLAGGKNEQYF

v_gene: TRBV9
abundance: -
j_gene: TRBJ1-1
d_gene: TRBD1
CDR3nt: TGTGCCAGCAGCGTAGTCCCTGGGACAGGAGCCGAAGCTTTCTTT
CDR3aa: CASSVVPGTGAEAFF

v_gene: TRBV27
abundance: -
j_gene: TRBJ2-1
d_gene: TRBD2
CDR3nt: TGTGCCAGCAGTTCGACTAGCGGGAGGCCAGGGTTCTTC
CDR3aa: CASSSTSGRPGFF

v_gene: TRBV5-8
abundance: -
j_gene: TRBJ2-1
d_gene: -
CDR3nt: TGTGCCAGCAGCTTTGGACTGGGGTCCTACAATGAGCAGTTCTTC
CDR3aa: CASSFGLGSYNEQFF

v_gene: TRBV19
abundance: -
j_gene: TRBJ2-7
d_gene: TRBD2
CDR3nt: TGTGCCAGTAGTTCACTCACCGCAACTAGCGGGAGGCGGCTCAACGAGCAGTACTTC
CDR3aa: CASSSLTATSGRRLNEQYF

v_gene: TRBV29-1
abundance: -
j_gene: TRBJ2-7
d_gene: -
CDR3nt: TGCAGCGTTGCAGTCCAGGCCTACGAGCAGTACTTC
CDR3aa: CSVAVQAYEQYF

v_gene: TRBV5-4
abundance: -
j_gene: TRBJ1-6
d_gene: -
CDR3nt: TGTGCCAGCAGCGTTGGGGGTAGTGGCTCCTATAATTCACCCCTCCACTTT
CDR3aa: CASSVGGSGSYNSPLHF

v_gene: TRBV19
abundance: -
j_gene: TRBJ1-3
d_gene: -
CDR3nt: TGTGCCAGTAGTATGGGCAGGGGAACTGGAAACACCATATATTTT
CDR3aa: CASSMGRGTGNTIYF

v_gene: TRBV7-6
abundance: -
j_gene: TRBJ2-7
d_gene: TRBD2
CDR3nt: TGTGCCAGCAGCGGACTAGCGGGAGACGAGCAGTACTTC
CDR3aa: CASSGLAGDEQYF

v_gene: TRBV10-1
abundance: -
j_gene: TRBJ2-5
d_gene: -
CDR3nt: TGCGCCAGCAGTGAGGGTCATCAAGAGACCCAGTACTTC
CDR3aa: CASSEGHQETQYF

v_gene: TRBV15
abundance: -
j_gene: TRBJ2-2
d_gene: -
CDR3nt: TGTGCCACCAGCTGGGCACGAGGGGGGCCGAACACCGGGGAGCTGTTTTTT
CDR3aa: CATSWARGGPNTGELFF

v_gene: TRBV7-9
abundance: -
j_gene: TRBJ1-5
d_gene: -
CDR3nt: TGTGCCAGCAGCCGGTTGGATCAGCCCCAGCATTTT
CDR3aa: CASSRLDQPQHF

v_gene: TRBV11-2
abundance: -
j_gene: TRBJ2-6
d_gene: -
CDR3nt: TGTGCCAGCAGGCGTCTGACAGGGAGGACTGGGGCCAACGTCCTGACTTTC
CDR3aa: CASRRLTGRTGANVLTF

v_gene: TRBV27
abundance: -
j_gene: TRBJ2-3
d_gene: TRBD2
CDR3nt: TGTGCCAGCAGTTTCGGCGGGACTAGCCCGGATACGCAGTATTTT
CDR3aa: CASSFGGTSPDTQYF

v_gene: TRBV2
abundance: -
j_gene: TRBJ1-4
d_gene: -
CDR3nt: TGTGCCAGCAGACGGACGGGGAACCCAGAAAAACTGTTTTTT
CDR3aa: CASRRTGNPEKLFF

v_gene: TRBV11-2
abundance: -
j_gene: TRBJ2-3
d_gene: -
CDR3nt: TGTGCCAGCAGCTTAGCTTGGGGGGTTACGCAGTATTTT
CDR3aa: CASSLAWGVTQYF

v_gene: TRBV7-2
abundance: -
j_gene: TRBJ1-2
d_gene: TRBD1
CDR3nt: TGTGCCAGCAGCCCCGGGACAGGGGGCATTGGCTACACCTTC
CDR3aa: CASSPGTGGIGYTF

v_gene: TRBV6-1
abundance: -
j_gene: TRBJ1-2
d_gene: TRBD1
CDR3nt: TGTGCCAGCCGCCCGTGGACAGGGAGAGACTATGGCTACACCTTC
CDR3aa: CASRPWTGRDYGYTF

v_gene: TRBV5-6
abundance: -
j_gene: TRBJ2-3
d_gene: -
CDR3nt: TGTGCCAGCAGCCTGAGAGAAGGGGGCACAGATACGCAGTATTTT
CDR3aa: CASSLREGGTDTQYF

v_gene: TRBV10-3
abundance: -
j_gene: TRBJ2-2
d_gene: -
CDR3nt: TGTGCCATCAGCGAAGCCGGGGAGCTGTTTTTT
CDR3aa: CAISEAGELFF

v_gene: TRBV5-1
abundance: -
j_gene: TRBJ2-5
d_gene: -
CDR3nt: TGCGCCAGCAGCTTGGGTGGGAAAGAGACCCAGTACTTC
CDR3aa: CASSLGGKETQYF

v_gene: TRBV5-1
abundance: -
j_gene: TRBJ1-1
d_gene: -
CDR3nt: TGCGCCAGCAGCTTGGCGTCAGGGCCAGTAGAAGCTTTCTTT
CDR3aa: CASSLASGPVEAFF

v_gene: TRBV6-4
abundance: -
j_gene: TRBJ2-2
d_gene: TRBD2
CDR3nt: TGTGCCAGCAGCGTCGAAGCGGGACTAGTCCCCGGGGAGCTGTTTTTT
CDR3aa: CASSVEAGLVPGELFF

v_gene: TRBV7-9
abundance: -
j_gene: TRBJ2-7
d_gene: -
CDR3nt: TGTGCCAGCAGCTTAGTAGGGGCGGAACACTACGAGCAGTACTTC
CDR3aa: CASSLVGAEHYEQYF

v_gene: TRBV27
abundance: -
j_gene: TRBJ1-3
d_gene: TRBD1
CDR3nt: TGTGCCAGCAGCTCCGGGACAGCCCTCTATTCTGGAAACACCATATATTTT
CDR3aa: CASSSGTALYSGNTIYF

v_gene: TRBV19
abundance: once
j_gene: TRBJ2-6
d_gene: -
CDR3nt: TGTGCCAGTAGTACTCCCGGGGACTCTGGGGCCAACGTCCTGACTTTC
CDR3aa: CASSTPGDSGANVLTF

v_gene: TRBV5-4
abundance: few
j_gene: TRBJ2-5
d_gene: -
CDR3nt: TGTGCCAGCAGCTCCTACCGGGAGACCCAGTACTTC
CDR3aa: CASSSYRETQYF

v_gene: TRBV10-3
abundance: -
j_gene: TRBJ1-1
d_gene: -
CDR3nt: TGTGCCATCAGTGAAGGTGGCGAGGGCGCTGAAGCTTTCTTT
CDR3aa: CAISEGGEGAEAFF

v_gene: TRBV6-5
abundance: -
j_gene: TRBJ2-1
d_gene: -
CDR3nt: TGTGCCAGCAGGCGCCCGGGTTCGAATGAGCAGTTCTTC
CDR3aa: CASRRPGSNEQFF